The 21 T cell receptor beta chains in this list originate from one sample, sequenced in a study of T cell repertoires in cytomegalovirus infection. TCRdb passed the reads through MiXCR, listing each CDR3 protein once. The sample holds around 350,000 distinct CDR3 sequences, around 18% seen once. The sample comprised PBMCs. Receptors were obtained from a human donor in good health (CMV status not recorded). Some clones in this sample may be carry-over from other donors' samples.

This sequence joins TRBV11-2 and TRBJ2-3, with 7 bases that match TRBD2. This CDR3 contains 17 residues. V lost 1 base, J lost 0 bases, and 7 bases stayed unmatched. The V gene's germline CDR1 is SGHAT and CDR2 FQNNGV. For the CDR3, the DNA is TGTGCCAGCAGCTTAGTGCCTAGCGGACATAGCACAGATACGCAGTATTTT. The encoded protein is CASSLVPSGHSTDTQYF.

This clonotype was seen ten or more times. This chain links TRBV7-8 with TRBJ2-5; 9 nucleotides agree with TRBD2. The trim removed 5 bases at V and 5 bases at J, leaving 15 bases unmatched. The CDR3 totals 17 residues. CDR1 is SGHVS, CDR2 FQNEAQ, per germline. CDR3 region: CASSRSWREGRPETQYF. CDR3 DNA: TGTGCCAGCAGCCGGAGCTGGCGGGAGGGCCGTCCTGAGACCCAGTACTTC.

With regard to this clonotype: Just one base apart from a much larger clone, this may be a read error. V gene TRBV6-4 combines with J gene TRBJ2-2, with D uncertain. The CDR3 totals 15 residues. The V gene lost 0 bases and the J gene lost 4 bases, with 9 bases spanning the gap. CDR1 and CDR2 from the germline V gene are MRHNA and SNTAGT. The CDR3 DNA sequence: TGTGCCAGCAGTGACTCGGCAGAGGTCACCGGGGAGCTGTTTTTT. It specifies CASSDSAEVTGELFF.

The rearrangement uses TRBV15 and TRBJ2-3; tentative D call: TRBD1 (5 bases). The CDR3 has 14 amino acids. Trimming removed 3 bases at V and 0 bases at J, with 7 bases between. Germline assignment: CDR1 LNHNV and CDR2 YYDKDF (reference sequence). This CDR3 reads CATSSDRSTDTQYF. The CDR3, as DNA: TGTGCCACCAGCAGTGACAGAAGCACAGATACGCAGTATTTT. The whole variable domain, filled in from reference TRBV15 and TRBJ2-3, reads DAMVIQNPRYQVTQFGKPVTLSCSQTLNHNVMYWYQQKSSQAPKLLFHYYDKDFNNEADTPDNFQSRRPNTSFCFLDIRSPGLGDTAMYLCATSSDRSTDTQYFGPGTRLTVL.

This clonotype has at least ten counts. The rearrangement joins TRBV7-2 to TRBJ2-7, with D perhaps TRBD2 (6 bases). This CDR3 comprises 14 residues. V was pared by 1 base and J by 2 bases, with 9 bases between. Germline V gene sequence: CDR1 SGHTA, CDR2 FQGNSA. The CDR3 loop is CASSLEPGAYEQYV. CDR3 nucleotide sequence: TGTGCCAGCAGCTTAGAACCGGGAGCCTACGAGCAGTACGTC.

The table lists this clonotype with many counts. This sequence joins TRBV7-9 and TRBJ1-4; D is perhaps TRBD1 (5 bases). The CDR3 is 16 amino acids. The V and J ends lost 0 bases and 6 bases respectively, with 14 bases between them. Germline-derived CDR1 and CDR2 are SEHNR and FQNEAQ (reference sequence). The CDR3 loop reads CASSLAARLGHEKLFF. CDR3 nucleotide sequence: TGTGCCAGCAGCTTAGCGGCGAGGTTGGGACATGAAAAACTGTTTTTT.

This clonotype has ten or more counts. This sequence joins TRBV7-6 and TRBJ2-1; D possibly uses TRBD1 or TRBD2 (5 bases each). The germline V gene has CDR1 SGHVS and CDR2 FNYEAQ. CDR3 length: 15 amino acids. Trimming took 4 bases from V and 5 from J, leaving 15 bases between them. CDR3 sequence reads: CASSSRGLGHNEQFF. The CDR3 coding sequence is TGTGCCAGCAGCTCCCGGGGCCTGGGGCACAATGAGCAGTTCTTC.

The rearrangement links TRBV7-2 to TRBJ2-5; D call uncertain. In germline, CDR1 is SGHTA, CDR2 FQGNSA. This CDR3 spans 15 amino acids. The V gene lost 2 bases and the J gene lost 4 bases, with 14 bases spanning the gap. CDR3 sequence: CASSLTVGRLETQYF. The CDR3 nucleotides are TGTGCCAGCAGCTTAACAGTGGGAAGATTAGAGACCCAGTACTTC.

This clonotype was recorded many times. This rearrangement joins TRBV7-8 to TRBJ2-3; 9 bases line up with TRBD2. CDR1 SGHVS and CDR2 FQNEAQ come from the germline V gene. V shed 5 bases and J 2 bases; nucleotides not matched to a gene: 8. The CDR3 sequence is 16 residues long. For the CDR3, the DNA is TGTGCCAGCAGCACCGGACTAGCGACGAACACAGATACGCAGTATTTT. It yields the protein CASSTGLATNTDTQYF.

There are many counts of this clonotype. V is TRBV18 and J is TRBJ2-3, with D perhaps TRBD1 or TRBD2 (6 bases each). The germline gives CDR1 KGHSH, CDR2 LQKENI. The CDR3 runs 13 residues. The V gene lost 7 bases and the J gene lost 2 bases, with 10 bases spanning the gap. CDR3 coding DNA: TGTGCCAGCTTCCGGGGGCCCACAGATACGCAGTATTTT. Residues: CASFRGPTDTQYF.

The table lists this clonotype with many counts. The junction and the germline gene differ at one end; a read error may be behind it. The rearrangement uses TRBV7-8 and TRBJ2-5; D not certain. The CDR3 is made up of 11 amino acids. Germline V gene lookup returns CDR1 SGHVS and CDR2 FQNEAQ. CDR3 sequence: CASSLNDYLHF. The CDR3 nucleotides read TGTGCCAGCAGCTTAAATGATTACCTACACTTC.

This clonotype was found a few times. The gene calls are TRBV12-5 and TRBJ2-3; 9 bases line up with TRBD2. V was clipped by 8 bases and J by 0 bases; unmatched bases: 6. Germline assignment: CDR1 LGHNT and CDR2 FRNRAP. This CDR3 is built from 15 residues. The CDR3 bases are TGTGCTAGTCTCCGACTAGCGGTTAGCACAGATACGCAGTATTTT. Amino acids: CASLRLAVSTDTQYF.

The genes are TRBV19 and TRBJ1-4, with no clear D. Looked up from germline, CDR1 is LNHDA and CDR2 is SQIVND (reference sequence). The CDR3 has 13 residues. Trimming pared 7 bases from V and 4 bases from J, leaving 10 bases between. The CDR3 DNA is TGTGCCAGTACTAGAGCTGTTAATGAAAAACTGTTTTTT. The encoded protein is CASTRAVNEKLFF.

V and J are TRBV2 and TRBJ2-7; no firm D call. CDR3 size: 14 residues. V lost 8 bases to trimming and J lost 2 bases, with 16 bases between them. The V gene's germline CDR1 is SNHLY and CDR2 FYNNEI. The CDR3 spells CASQPLTDTYEQYF. Written as DNA, the CDR3 is TGTGCCAGCCAACCTCTTACAGATACCTACGAGCAGTACTTC.

The genes are TRBV5-5 and TRBJ2-1; D tentatively fits TRBD1 or TRBD2 (5 bases each). This CDR3 region has 16 residues. Trimming shortened V by 4 bases and J by 0 bases, and 14 bases separated the two germline ends. Germline V gives CDR1 SGHKS, CDR2 YYEKEE (reference sequence). The CDR3 bases are TGTGCCAGCAGCCCGTTTCCAGGGAGCTCCTACAATGAGCAGTTCTTC. The encoded protein is CASSPFPGSSYNEQFF.

A few counts support this clonotype. The chain uses TRBV6-2 or TRBV6-3 and TRBJ1-3, with D uncertain. Germline loops: CDR1 MNHEY, CDR2 SVGEGT. CDR3 length: 13 residues. V was clipped by 8 bases and J by 4 bases, with 12 bases between them. CDR3 sequence (DNA): TGTGCCAGCTTCACGGGGAGAGGAAACACCATATATTTT. Residues: CASFTGRGNTIYF.

This clonotype came up a few times. The V call is TRBV19, the J call TRBJ2-2; no firm D call. Trimming took off 1 base at V and 7 bases at J, with 7 bases between the two ends. The CDR3 contains 13 residues. Germline-derived CDR1 and CDR2 are LNHDA and SQIVND (reference sequence). Written as DNA, the CDR3 is TGTGCCAGTAGTATAGGGGAAAGCGGGGAGCTGTTTTTT. Protein: CASSIGESGELFF.

This clonotype has more than one count but fewer than ten. The J gene is TRBJ2-7, the V gene TRBV7-9; D gene uncertain. This CDR3 is 11 amino acids long. CDR1 is SEHNR and CDR2 is FQNEAQ in the germline V gene (reference sequence). Trimming stripped 2 bases from V and 7 bases from J, with 6 bases between. In DNA form, the CDR3 reads TGTGCCAGCAGCTTAAAGGAAGAGCAGTACTTC. This gives the protein CASSLKEEQYF.

This clonotype has a count of ten or more. V gene TRBV12-3 or TRBV12-4 combines with J gene TRBJ2-1; D is possibly TRBD2 (5 bases). The CDR3 runs 12 residues. V was shortened by 5 bases and J by 5 bases, with 7 bases between the two germline ends. The CDR3 region is CASSTGNNEQFF. The CDR3 DNA is TGTGCCAGCAGTACGGGGAACAATGAGCAGTTCTTC.

V is TRBV19 and J is TRBJ2-7; 9 nucleotides line up with TRBD1. The CDR3 contains 15 residues. Per the germline V gene, CDR1 is LNHDA and CDR2 is SQIVND (reference sequence). The trim removed 3 bases at V and 3 bases at J, leaving 6 bases unmatched. The CDR3 is CASSISTGGNYEQYF. CDR3 sequence (DNA): TGTGCCAGTAGTATCTCGACAGGGGGGAACTACGAGCAGTACTTC.

This clonotype has ten or more counts. The gene calls are TRBV7-2 and TRBJ2-7; D might be TRBD1 or TRBD2, each matching 6 bases. Germline lookup yields CDR1 SGHTA and CDR2 FQGNSA. CDR3 size: 15 residues. Trimming took 5 bases from V and 2 from J, leaving 16 bases between them. CDR3 residues: CASSLGGPSPYEQYF. CDR3 nucleotides: TGTGCCAGCAGCCTGGGGGGCCCCAGTCCCTACGAGCAGTACTTC.